A selection of T cell receptor beta chains follows, all from one sample in a study of blood T cell repertoires in COVID-19. Data came from immunoSEQ multiplex PCR; TCRdb stores just in-frame clones and leaves some out. The sample carries about 400,000 clones, roughly 90% recorded once. Sequencing was done on a sample of peripheral blood. These receptor sequences come from a woman in her twenties or thirties with active or convalescent COVID-19. The CDR3 runs from the conserved cysteine through the conserved F or W. Each record gives: D gene, clone size, V gene, J gene, CDR3 length, CDR3 DNA, CDR3 protein. The D gene is left open where the match is weak. Size tells how often a clone was seen (once, few, many) or the class of an expanded clone, and some rows leave it out.

>TRBD1|once|TRBV19|TRBJ1-2|12
TGTGCCAGTAGTTCGGCAGGGGGTGGCTACACCTTC
CASSSAGGGYTF
>TRBD1|many|TRBV4-2|TRBJ2-1|17
TGTGCCAGCAGCCGAAGGGACAGCCGATACTCCTACAATGAGCAGTTCTTC
CASSRRDSRYSYNEQFF
>TRBD2|.|TRBV6-1|TRBJ2-7|16
TGTGCCAGCAGTGTGATAGGGGTGGGGAGGGCCTACGAGCAGTACTTC
CASSVIGVGRAYEQYF
>TRBD1|once|TRBV6-2/TRBV6-3|TRBJ1-1|17
TGTGCCAGCAGCTCCACCCCAGGGGGCCCCATGAACACTGAAGCTTTCTTT
CASSSTPGGPMNTEAFF
>TRBD1|.|TRBV19|TRBJ1-1|14
TGTGCCAGTAGTCCATGGACAGGGGGAACTGAAGCTTTCTTT
CASSPWTGGTEAFF
>.|.|TRBV18|TRBJ2-5|15
TGTGCCAGCTCACCGGTCAACGGGGGGCGGGAGACCCAGTACTTC
CASSPVNGGRETQYF
>.|.|TRBV6-1|TRBJ2-2|14
TGTGCCAGCAGTGACGGACTTTACACCGGGGAGCTGTTTTTT
CASSDGLYTGELFF
>TRBD1|.|TRBV6-5|TRBJ1-4|14
TGTGCCAGCAGAACGACAGGGCTTGGTGAAAAACTGTTTTTT
CASRTTGLGEKLFF
>.|.|TRBV5-8|TRBJ1-5|17
TGTGCCAGCAGCTTGTTGGTTGATCGCGGAAGCAATCAGCCCCAGCATTTT
CASSLLVDRGSNQPQHF
>.|.|TRBV11-2|TRBJ1-1|13
TGTGCCAGCAGCTCCACCCGCGAGGGGAGGCCTTTCTTT
CASSSTREGRPFF
>TRBD2|.|TRBV4-2|TRBJ2-7|15
TGTGCCAGCAGCCAAGACGAGCGGGGCCTCTACGAGCAGTACTTC
CASSQDERGLYEQYF
>.|few|TRBV4-1|TRBJ1-4|16
TGCGCCAGCAGCCAAGAGAAACGCGGGGAGGATGAAAAACTGTTTTTT
CASSQEKRGEDEKLFF
>.|.|TRBV6-2/TRBV6-3|TRBJ1-2|14
TGTGCCAGCAGTTACCCACAGGGAGAGTATGGCTACACCTTC
CASSYPQGEYGYTF
>.|.|TRBV4-1|TRBJ1-1|13
TGCGCCAGCAGCCTACTACGGGACACTGAAGCTTTCTTT
CASSLLRDTEAFF
>.|once|TRBV27|TRBJ2-1|13
TGTGCCAGCAGCTTCGAACTCACCAATGAGCAGTTCTTC
CASSFELTNEQFF
>TRBD1|.|TRBV30|TRBJ1-1|16
TGTGCCTGGAGTGCCCTCACGACAGGGGGGAACACTGAAGCTTTCTTT
CAWSALTTGGNTEAFF
>.|once|TRBV10-2|TRBJ2-4|14
TGCGCCAGCATCGTTGGGGGAGGCAAAAACATTCAGTACTTC
CASIVGGGKNIQYF
>TRBD1|.|TRBV13|TRBJ1-1|11
TGTGCCAGCCAGGGGGCCGCTGAAGCTTTCTTT
CASQGAAEAFF
>TRBD1|.|TRBV10-2|TRBJ2-5|15
TGCGCCAGCAGTGATCGGCAGGGGGCCACAGAGACCCAGTACTTC
CASSDRQGATETQYF
>TRBD1|few|TRBV6-5|TRBJ1-1|12
TGTGCCAGCCGTCGGGGACAGTCTGAAGCTTTCTTT
CASRRGQSEAFF
>.|.|TRBV5-6|TRBJ1-2|15
TGTGCCAGCAGCTTGGCGGGGGGATTGGTGCGAGGCTACACCTTC
CASSLAGGLVRGYTF
>TRBD2|.|TRBV6-1|TRBJ2-5|17
TGTGCCAGCAGTGCCAGAGGACTAGCGGGGTATCAAGAGACCCAGTACTTC
CASSARGLAGYQETQYF
>TRBD2|.|TRBV20-1|TRBJ2-7|14
TGCAGTGCTAGTGTTAGCGGGAGGGCCTACGAGCAGTACTTC
CSASVSGRAYEQYF
>.|.|TRBV5-1|TRBJ2-5|12
TGCGCCAGCAGCTTTAACCAAGAGACCCAGTACTTC
CASSFNQETQYF
>TRBD1|.|TRBV4-1|TRBJ1-1|17
TGCGCCAGCAGCCTTGGGACAGGGACCTATACGAACACTGAAGCTTTCTTT
CASSLGTGTYTNTEAFF
>.|.|TRBV27|TRBJ1-2|15
TGTGCCAGCAGTGACCGACCAGGGTGGAACTATGGCTACACCTTC
CASSDRPGWNYGYTF
>.|few|TRBV10-3|TRBJ2-7|11
TGTGCCATCAGCAGGGCCTACGAGCAGTACTTC
CAISRAYEQYF
>.|few|TRBV29-1|TRBJ1-2|11
TGCAGCGTTAGCGACAGTTATGGCTACACCTTC
CSVSDSYGYTF
>.|once|TRBV7-2|TRBJ2-7|15
TGTGCCAGCAGCTCTTACGGGGGGCTCTCCTACGAGCAGTACTTC
CASSSYGGLSYEQYF
>.|.|TRBV3-1/TRBV3-2|TRBJ1-3|16
TGTGCCAGCAGCCCTTCGGGGGGGGGCTACGGAAACACCATATATTTT
CASSPSGGGYGNTIYF
>.|.|TRBV13|TRBJ1-2|14
TGTGCCAGCACGCTTTCAGGTGCTAACTATGGCTACACCTTC
CASTLSGANYGYTF
>.|.|TRBV30|TRBJ2-7|13
TGTGCCGGAGGGGTGGGAGCAGGGTTCGAGCAGTACTTC
CAGGVGAGFEQYF
>.|.|TRBV6-1|TRBJ1-1|15
TGTGCCAGCAGTGAAGTTGGCAGGGTAAACACTGAAGCTTTCTTT
CASSEVGRVNTEAFF
>.|once|TRBV19|TRBJ2-1|16
TGTGCCAGTAGTACCAAATACCTGAGCTCCTACAATGAGCAGTTCTTC
CASSTKYLSSYNEQFF
>.|.|TRBV4-1|TRBJ1-6|16
TGCGCCAGCAGCCAAGACCGAACTCTAACGAACTCACCCCTCCACTTT
CASSQDRTLTNSPLHF
>.|.|TRBV18|TRBJ2-7|15
TGTGCCAGCTCACCTCCAGACAGGTACCCTTACGAGCAGTACTTC
CASSPPDRYPYEQYF
>.|.|TRBV6-5|TRBJ1-2|11
TGTGCCGTAACAGGATCCTATGGCTACACCTTC
CAVTGSYGYTF
>.|.|TRBV19|TRBJ1-2|14
TGTGCCAGTAGTATTGGCGGAGCTAACTATGGCTACACCTTC
CASSIGGANYGYTF
>.|once|TRBV19|TRBJ2-3|20
TGTGCCAGTAGGGCGCCGGGCCAGCGAGAGAGGGCAGAATCTTTAGATACGCAGTATTTT
CASRAPGQRERAESLDTQYF
>.|.|TRBV27|TRBJ1-2|13
TGTGCCAGCAGCTTAGGGCAGTCCTATGGCTACACCTTC
CASSLGQSYGYTF
>TRBD1|.|TRBV6-4|TRBJ2-1|15
TGTGCCAGCAGTGACTCGACAGGGGGGTTCAGTGAGCAGTTCTTC
CASSDSTGGFSEQFF
>TRBD1|once|TRBV14|TRBJ1-2|17
TGTGCCAGCAGCCCACTAGGGACAGGGGGTCCAAGCTATGGCTACACCTTC
CASSPLGTGGPSYGYTF
>.|.|TRBV3-1/TRBV3-2|TRBJ2-3|16
TGTGCCAGCGACGTGGGTGGGAAGGACTGGCCAGATACGCAGTATTTT
CASDVGGKDWPDTQYF
>.|.|TRBV2|TRBJ1-2|14
TGTGCCAGCAGAGTTGACTTGATAAACTATGGCTACACCTTC
CASRVDLINYGYTF
>TRBD1|few|TRBV5-1|TRBJ1-1|15
TGCGCCAGCAGCCCCGGGACAGGGGAGGGTACTGAAGCTTTCTTT
CASSPGTGEGTEAFF
>TRBD1|.|TRBV19|TRBJ1-5|15
TGTGCCAGTAGAACAGGGGGAAACGTCAATCAGCCCCAGCATTTT
CASRTGGNVNQPQHF
>TRBD1|.|TRBV6-2/TRBV6-3|TRBJ2-3|16
TGTGCCAGCAGTTTGACAGGGGGCGCGAGCACAGATACGCAGTATTTT
CASSLTGGASTDTQYF
>.|.|TRBV3-1/TRBV3-2|TRBJ1-3|12
TGTGCCAGCGGGGGGGCTGGAAACACCATATATTTT
CASGGAGNTIYF
>.|.|TRBV5-4|TRBJ2-7|14
TGTGCCAGCAGCACTGACTTTAGCCCCTACGAGCAGTACTTC
CASSTDFSPYEQYF
>.|.|TRBV3-1/TRBV3-2|TRBJ1-2|13
TGTGCCAGCAGCCAGCAGGGTCTCACCGGCTACACCTTC
CASSQQGLTGYTF
>TRBD1|.|TRBV19|TRBJ1-3|18
TGTGCCAGTAGCCCGGGACAGGGGATACTTAGCTCTGGAAACACCATATATTTT
CASSPGQGILSSGNTIYF
>TRBD1|.|TRBV10-3|TRBJ1-2|14
TGTGCCATCAGTGACCTGGGACAGAACTATGGCTACACCTTC
CAISDLGQNYGYTF
>.|.|TRBV5-1|TRBJ2-5|15
TGCGCCAGCAGCTTGGCCGCTGGACGGGGAGAGACCCAGTACTTC
CASSLAAGRGETQYF